This record looks at one TCR beta chain sequence and its context. Its target is unknown. Read sequence stops 3 residues before the CDR3 end, and the germline J gene provides the missing end. This entry is derived from a study of Tregs in tolerant kidney transplant recipients. Study-level points and caveats: Biological reproducibility was not directly addressed in this study. Expanding Tregs on activated donor B cells appeared to best identify donor-specific TCRbeta clones. Few patients were studied, so findings need validation in larger groups.

V gave up 5 bases and J gave up 6 bases; unmatched junction bases: 4. Germline V gene sequence: CDR1 SGHRS, CDR2 YFSETQ. CDR3 length: 14 amino acids. The data were produced by immunoSEQ multiplex PCR, yet TCRdb's version contains in-frame clones alone and is incomplete. The sample shows approximately 30,000 clones, and about 1.9% sits with its ten largest clones. Related graft donors supplied nonmyeloablative bone marrow transplants, and mixed chimerism was transient. Thawed PBMCs were FACS-sorted into unstimulated CD4+CD25+CD127- regulatory T cells, CD4+CD25- non-regulatory cells, CD4 and CD8 cells.

This chain connects TRBV5-1 to TRBJ2-1; 11 bases match TRBD2. This clonotype was sampled from a human patient who received a combined kidney and bone marrow transplant. Some T cells may possibly be graft donor cells. The source material was CD4+ T cells from blood (PBMCs), sampled 24 months after the transplant. The CDR3 sequence: CASRWTSGSNEQFF. CDR3 DNA, as far as it was read: TGCGCCAGCAGATGGACTAGCGGGTCCAATGAG.